The 20 T cell receptor beta chains below were found in one sample sequenced in a study of spatial heterogeneity in lung cancer. The time point: sample taken at primary tumor resection. These receptors are not linked to any known antigen. Study-level points and caveats: Mutation counts in tumors were tracked by counts of expanded intratumoral alpha and beta TCRs.

TCRdb recomputed calls from the 5' RACE reads with MiXCR, one row per CDR3 protein. The sample contains about 100,000 distinct CDR3 sequences, approximately 4.7% of which appear only once. The material sequenced was lung tumor tissue, taken at surgery. The receptors here all came from a male donor with early-stage non-small cell lung cancer.

This clonotype was seen many times. DNA of the CDR3: TGTGCCAGCAGCTTTAGGACAGGAAGCGTCACAGATACGCAGTATTTT. Its translation: CASSFRTGSVTDTQYF. The chain has TRBV5-4 and TRBJ2-3; 7 bases agree with TRBD1. From germline, CDR1 is SGHNT and CDR2 YYREEE (reference sequence). This CDR3 is 16 amino acids long. V was clipped by 2 bases and J by 2 bases; unmatched bases: 8.

This clonotype appeared many times. CDR3 sequence reads: CASSLDPAGIGSNQPQHF. The CDR3 DNA is TGTGCCAGCAGCTTAGACCCGGCAGGGATTGGGAGCAATCAGCCCCAGCATTTT. V is TRBV7-6 and J is TRBJ1-5; perhaps TRBD1 as D (5 bases). Trimming took 1 base from V and 1 from J, leaving 17 bases between them. Germline lookup yields CDR1 SGHVS and CDR2 FNYEAQ. There are 18 residues in the CDR3.

There are many counts of this clonotype. This sequence joins TRBV3-1 and TRBJ2-3, with TRBD1 matching over 8 bases. Trimming removed 6 bases from V and 1 base from J; junction bases left unmatched: 3. In germline, CDR1 is LGHDT, CDR2 YNNKEL (reference sequence). CDR3 size: 14 residues. The CDR3 DNA sequence: TGTGCCAGCAGTCAACAGGGGGGCACAGATACGCAGTATTTT. Translation: CASSQQGGTDTQYF.

J is TRBJ1-2 and V is TRBV28; D gene unclear. Germline values: CDR1 MDHEN, CDR2 SYDVKM. The V end was cut by 7 bases, the J end by 4 bases, with 13 bases between. The CDR3 has 13 residues. The CDR3 region has the DNA TGTGCCAGCACGGGTGACTCAACCTATGGCTACACCTTC. This encodes CASTGDSTYGYTF.

This clonotype has at least ten counts. The genes are TRBV29-1 and TRBJ1-1; D uncertain. Trimming removed 4 bases from V and 4 bases from J, with 16 bases in between. Per the germline V gene, CDR1 is SQVTM and CDR2 is ANQGSEA. This CDR3 is built from 14 residues. The CDR3 spells CSVATGEFGTEAFF. The DNA for the CDR3 is TGCAGCGTTGCTACTGGGGAATTCGGCACTGAAGCTTTCTTT.

This clonotype was seen at least ten times. The V gene is TRBV6-1, the J gene TRBJ2-7; weak D call: TRBD2 (6 bases). The CDR3 length is 14 residues. In germline, CDR1 is MNHNS, CDR2 SASEGT. V was cut by 2 bases and J by 3 bases, with 11 bases left in between. The CDR3 loop is CASSEPGLIYEQYF. The CDR3 DNA reads TGTGCCAGCAGTGAACCGGGACTTATCTACGAGCAGTACTTC.

This clonotype was seen at least ten times. The chain has TRBV4-2 and TRBJ2-7; D is possibly TRBD2 (6 bases). Trimming shortened V by 2 bases and J by 1 base, and 15 bases separated the two germline ends. The CDR3 extends over 16 amino acids. Germline values: CDR1 LGHNA, CDR2 YNFKEQ. The CDR3 nucleotides read TGTGCCAGCAGCCAAAAATCCGGGACTGGATCCTACGAGCAGTACTTC. Protein sequence: CASSQKSGTGSYEQYF.

This clonotype turned up a few times. The V gene is TRBV11-2, the J gene TRBJ2-2; D possibly corresponds to TRBD1 (5 bases). The V and J ends lost 1 base and 6 bases respectively, with 12 bases between them. The CDR3 runs 15 residues. Germline CDR1 and CDR2: SGHAT and FQNNGV. The CDR3 loop is CASSLAGSGSGELFF. CDR3 DNA sequence: TGTGCCAGCAGCTTAGCAGGGTCGGGTTCCGGGGAGCTGTTTTTT.

CDR3 bases: TGCAGCGCTAGGACAGGTCGAGAGACCCAGTACTTC. Protein sequence: CSARTGRETQYF. This rearrangement joins TRBV29-1 to TRBJ2-5; 7 bases fit TRBD1. V trimming: 7 bases; J trimming: 4 bases; junction bases outside the gene matches: 6. This CDR3 region has 12 residues. CDR1 and CDR2 (germline): SQVTM, ANQGSEA.

This clonotype was seen repeatedly, ten times or more. The chain is built from TRBV18 and TRBJ2-3; TRBD2 matches 10 bases. The germline V gene encodes CDR1 KGHSH and CDR2 LQKENI. The ends lost 3 bases at V and 4 bases at J; junction bases unmatched: 7. This CDR3 comprises 16 residues. CDR3: CASSPSLLAGADTQYF. CDR3 DNA sequence: TGTGCCAGCTCACCTTCGCTTCTAGCGGGAGCAGATACGCAGTATTTT.

This clonotype was found many times. The chain recombines TRBV29-1 with TRBJ2-3; D gene ambiguous. Trimming took off 6 bases at V and 5 bases at J, with 12 bases between the two ends. CDR3 length: 12 amino acids. CDR1 SQVTM and CDR2 ANQGSEA come from the germline V gene. CDR3 in DNA: TGCAGCGTCGGGCAGAACCAAGATACGCAGTATTTT. It yields the protein CSVGQNQDTQYF.

In this sample, this clonotype turned up many times. The chain combines TRBV6-6 with TRBJ2-5; D not resolved. The germline V gene has CDR1 MNHNY and CDR2 SVGAGI (reference sequence). CDR3 size: 14 residues. V was trimmed by 0 bases and J by 5 bases, leaving 10 bases between them. The CDR3 coding sequence is TGTGCCAGCAGTTACTCGAATCTGGGGGAGACCCAGTACTTC. It codes for CASSYSNLGETQYF.

This clonotype was seen many times. The V and J genes are TRBV9 and TRBJ2-5; the D gene is possibly TRBD1 (6 bases). Trimming shortened V by 0 bases and J by 5 bases, and 14 bases separated the two germline ends. CDR3 size: 15 residues. The V gene's germline CDR1 is SGDLS and CDR2 YYNGEE. Here the CDR3 reads CASSVDPGVMETQYF. DNA for the CDR3: TGTGCCAGCAGCGTAGATCCAGGGGTAATGGAGACCCAGTACTTC.

This clonotype was seen at least ten times. This sequence joins TRBV5-1 and TRBJ2-3; D may be TRBD1 (6 bases). The V end lost 7 bases, the J end lost 3 bases, and 15 bases lay between the germline ends. Germline values: CDR1 SGHRS, CDR2 YFSETQ. The CDR3 length is 14 residues. For the CDR3, the DNA is TGCGCCAGCGCCAAAGATACAGGGACAGATACGCAGTATTTT. This encodes CASAKDTGTDTQYF.

This clonotype showed up many times. The chain links TRBV2 to TRBJ2-7; the D is unclear. Trimming removed 7 bases from V and 6 bases from J, with 4 bases in between. Germline loops: CDR1 SNHLY, CDR2 FYNNEI. The CDR3 has 9 amino acids. The CDR3 sequence is CASNSEQYF. Written as DNA, the CDR3 is TGTGCCAGCAACTCCGAGCAGTACTTC.

In its sample, this clonotype was seen many times. The chain recombines TRBV7-9 with TRBJ1-2; D is unresolved. V was shortened by 4 bases and J by 4 bases, with 16 bases between the two germline ends. Germline values: CDR1 SEHNR, CDR2 FQNEAQ (reference sequence). This CDR3 has 15 residues. The CDR3 spells CASSSFRGFFYGYTF. CDR3 in DNA: TGTGCCAGCAGCTCCTTCCGCGGGTTTTTCTATGGCTACACCTTC.

This clonotype was recorded at least ten times. The V gene is TRBV19, the J gene TRBJ2-7, with 7 bases identical to TRBD2. The CDR3 sequence is 15 residues long. Unmatched junction bases numbered 13, after V lost 9 bases and J lost 2 bases. Germline assignment: CDR1 LNHDA and CDR2 SQIVND (reference sequence). CDR3 nucleotide sequence: TGTGCCAGCCACCCCTCGGGAGGCGGCACCTACGAGCAGTACTTC. It is translated as CASHPSGGGTYEQYF.

This clonotype was recorded many times. V and J are TRBV2 and TRBJ2-3; D is undetermined. There are 15 residues in the CDR3. CDR1 and CDR2 (germline): SNHLY, FYNNEI. Between the trimmed V and J ends, which lost 7 bases and 3 bases, there was a span of 17 bases. The CDR3 region is CASTADPTTTDTQYF. The CDR3 region has the DNA TGTGCCAGCACGGCGGACCCTACCACAACAGATACGCAGTATTTT.

CDR3 nucleotide sequence: TGTGCCAGCAGCTTCTCCGGGACAGGCAGCGGTCAGACCCAGTACTTC. Amino acid sequence: CASSFSGTGSGQTQYF. The rearrangement links TRBV5-4 to TRBJ2-5; TRBD1 matches 8 bases. Trimming took 2 bases from V and 6 from J; bases not matched to a gene: 12. Germline CDR1 reads SGHNT; CDR2 reads YYREEE (reference sequence). This CDR3 comprises 16 residues. Full variable domain (rest looked up from reference TRBV5-4 and TRBJ2-5): ETGVTQSPTHLIKTRGQQVTLRCSSQSGHNTVSWYQQALGQGPQFIFQYYREEENGRGNFPPRFSGLQFPNYSSELNVNALELDDSALYLCASSFSGTGSGQTQYFGPGTRLLVL.

This clonotype has a count of ten or more. The rearrangement links TRBV20-1 to TRBJ1-5; D is ambiguous. The germline gives CDR1 DFQATT, CDR2 SNEGSKA (reference sequence). The V end was cut by 1 base, the J end by 4 bases, with 8 bases between. The CDR3 is made up of 13 amino acids. CDR3 residues: CSARVGENQPQHF. The CDR3 bases are TGCAGTGCTAGAGTAGGAGAGAATCAGCCCCAGCATTTT.